This entry describes one TCR beta chain. Its matching antigen is unknown. This entry belongs to a study of early T cells in non-severe SARS-CoV-2 infection. Study-level information: Sequencing of unsorted whole blood was done on bulk RNA, leaving chains unpaired.

Study-wide results and caveats: VDJdb-based annotation leaned toward anti-spike CD8 responses and missed private and CD4 specificities.

Attached unique molecular identifiers marked individual cDNA molecules. TCRdb re-called the 5' RACE reads through MiXCR, storing one row per CDR3 protein. The repertoire has around 79,000 distinct CDR3 sequences, around 10% of them found once; the top ten carry approximately 12%. Germline V CDR1 and CDR2: SGHRS, YFSETQ. Trimming pared 4 bases from V and 1 base from J, leaving 11 bases between. This CDR3 region has 14 residues. This TCR came from an adult who was a healthcare worker with PCR-confirmed SARS-CoV-2 infection or an uninfected control (not recorded which). Source: whole blood, taken at baseline. The chain employs TRBV5-1 and TRBJ1-1; D is perhaps TRBD1 (5 bases). The chain's CDR3 is CASSLKQENTEAFF. The CDR3 DNA sequence: TGCGCCAGCAGCCTGAAACAGGAGAACACTGAAGCTTTCTTT. Complete variable domain (other parts from reference TRBV5-1 and TRBJ1-1): KAGVTQTPRYLIKTRGQQVTLSCSPISGHRSVSWYQQTPGQGLQFLFEYFSETQRNKGNFPGRFSGRQFSNSRSEMNVSTLELGDSALYLCASSLKQENTEAFFGQGTRLTVV.